The 30 T cell receptor beta chains presented below share a single source sample, sequenced in a study of blood T cell repertoires in COVID-19. Generated by immunoSEQ multiplex PCR, the TCRdb table keeps only in-frame clones and is missing some. The sample contains about 250,000 clones, around nine tenths of which appear only once. Source material: peripheral blood. These TCRs come from a woman aged 55-69 years who had recovered from COVID-19.

The chain recombines TRBV7-2 with TRBJ2-7; TRBD1 aligns across 8 bases. CDR1 is SGHTA, CDR2 FQGNSA, per germline. V lost 2 bases and J lost 2; bases outside the gene matches: 5. CDR3 length equals 15 residues. The CDR3 loop reads CASSLLTGAPYEQYF. Written as DNA, the CDR3 is TGTGCCAGCAGCTTATTGACAGGGGCCCCCTACGAGCAGTACTTC.

This chain connects TRBV6-6 to TRBJ2-5; D possibly corresponds to TRBD2 (6 bases). This CDR3 is built from 15 residues. V shed 7 bases and J shed 4 bases, with 19 bases lying between them. Germline CDR1 and CDR2: MNHNY and SVGAGI (reference sequence). DNA of the CDR3: TGTGCCAGCACCCAGGCCTTCGGGGGAGGAGAGACCCAGTACTTC. Its protein is CASTQAFGGGETQYF.

J is TRBJ1-2 and V is TRBV7-9; D is undetermined. Germline CDR1 SEHNR, CDR2 FQNEAQ (reference sequence). V shed 1 base and J shed 0 bases, with 9 bases lying between them. This CDR3 comprises 15 residues. The CDR3 here is CASSLDQRSNYGYTF. Written as DNA, the CDR3 is TGTGCCAGCAGCTTAGATCAGCGCTCTAACTATGGCTACACCTTC.

The chain carries TRBV4-2 and TRBJ2-3, with D unresolved. Trimming stripped 2 bases from V and 0 bases from J, with 9 bases between. Looked up from germline, CDR1 is LGHNA and CDR2 is YNFKEQ. The CDR3 spans 15 residues. The CDR3: CASSQQESSTDTQYF. CDR3 coding DNA: TGTGCCAGCAGCCAACAGGAATCTAGCACAGATACGCAGTATTTT.

V gene TRBV4-1 combines with J gene TRBJ2-5; TRBD1 agrees at 10 bases. Germline V lookup: CDR1 MGHRA, CDR2 YSYEKL. The CDR3 has 15 residues. The trim removed 1 base at V and 10 bases at J, leaving 9 bases unmatched. The CDR3 nucleotides read TGCGCCAGCAGCCAAGGACAGGGGGCAGGGGGGGACCAGTACTTC. The encoded protein is CASSQGQGAGGDQYF.

V usage is TRBV7-2 and J usage is TRBJ2-7; maybe TRBD2 (5 bases). The CDR3 totals 12 residues. Between the trimmed V and J ends, which lost 5 bases and 7 bases, there was a span of 12 bases. Germline V gene lookup returns CDR1 SGHTA and CDR2 FQGNSA. CDR3 nucleotides: TGTGCCAGCAGCAGCGGTGTGACAGAGCAGTACTTC. Its translation is CASSSGVTEQYF.

The genes are TRBV3-1 (or the pseudogene TRBV3-2) and TRBJ1-2, with a possible D match to TRBD1 (5 bases). Germline V CDR1 and CDR2: LGHDT, YNNKEL (reference sequence). V shed 4 bases and J shed 5 bases, with 17 bases lying between them. CDR3 length equals 15 residues. CDR3 protein: CASSPLGFQGYGYTF. CDR3 nucleotides: TGTGCCAGCAGCCCCCTGGGGTTTCAGGGATATGGCTACACCTTC.

The chain uses TRBV25-1 and TRBJ1-1; no clear D. Trimming shortened V by 0 bases and J by 0 bases, and 5 bases separated the two germline ends. The CDR3 is 14 amino acids. Germline V gene data show CDR1 as MGHDK and CDR2 as SYGVNS. CDR3 nucleotide sequence: TGTGCCAGCAGTGAATACGGGATGAACACTGAAGCTTTCTTT. It codes for CASSEYGMNTEAFF.

The V gene is TRBV6-5, the J gene TRBJ1-1; tentative D call: TRBD1 (5 bases). Trimming took off 7 bases at V and 0 bases at J, with 12 bases between the two ends. Germline lookup yields CDR1 MNHEY and CDR2 SVGAGI. This CDR3 has 14 residues. CDR3 region: CASTKGHMNTEAFF. The CDR3 nucleotides read TGTGCCAGCACTAAAGGACATATGAACACTGAAGCTTTCTTT.

A few counts support this clone. The sample has other DNA sequences that encode this CDR3 too. This chain joins TRBV5-1 and TRBJ1-5; no firm D call. In germline, CDR1 is SGHRS, CDR2 YFSETQ. Trimming removed 0 bases from V and 3 bases from J, with 7 bases in between. The CDR3 runs 14 residues. CDR3 sequence (DNA): TGCGCCAGCAGCTTGGGAGAGTCCAATCAGCCCCAGCATTTT. Encoded protein: CASSLGESNQPQHF.

The chain carries TRBV5-1 and TRBJ1-4, with D tentatively TRBD1 (6 bases). This CDR3 is 14 amino acids long. The V gene lost 2 bases and the J gene lost 8 bases, with 13 bases spanning the gap. In germline, CDR1 is SGHRS, CDR2 YFSETQ. CDR3 region: CASSFTMGAEKLFF. CDR3 coding DNA: TGCGCCAGCAGCTTTACGATGGGGGCCGAAAAACTGTTTTTT.

Only a few counts were recorded for this clone. The V and J genes are TRBV18 and TRBJ1-2; D possibly corresponds to TRBD1 (5 bases). The CDR3 has 14 amino acids. V dropped 0 bases and J dropped 7 bases, with 12 bases sitting between them. Per the germline V gene, CDR1 is KGHSH and CDR2 is LQKENI. Here the CDR3 reads CASSPPGQGGGYTF. DNA for the CDR3: TGTGCCAGCTCACCACCTGGGCAGGGAGGTGGCTACACCTTC.

This rearrangement joins TRBV2 to TRBJ1-6, with D hard to call. The germline CDR1 and CDR2 sequences are SNHLY and FYNNEI. The germline V and J ends were trimmed by 7 bases and 9 bases, with 13 bases remaining between them. The CDR3 is 13 amino acids. CDR3 protein: CASTIEVSSPLHF. The CDR3 DNA sequence: TGTGCCAGCACCATTGAGGTTTCTTCACCCCTCCACTTT.

This chain joins TRBV18 and TRBJ1-4; the D is unclear. The CDR3 is 14 residues long. Per the germline V gene, CDR1 is KGHSH and CDR2 is LQKENI. V was trimmed by 0 bases and J by 4 bases, leaving 6 bases between them. CDR3 DNA sequence: TGTGCCAGCTCACCACCATCCAGTAATGAAAAACTGTTTTTT. Its translation is CASSPPSSNEKLFF. Together with reference TRBV18 and TRBJ1-4, the CDR3 gives the full variable domain: NAGVMQNPRHLVRRRGQEARLRCSPMKGHSHVYWYRQLPEEGLKFMVYLQKENIIDESGMPKERFSAEFPKEGPSILRIQQVVRGDSAAYFCASSPPSSNEKLFFGSGTQLSVL.

V gene TRBV7-3 combines with J gene TRBJ2-3; D uncertain. V lost 2 bases, J lost 5 bases, and 5 bases lay in between. This CDR3 region has 12 residues. Germline assignment: CDR1 SGHTA and CDR2 FQGTGA. CDR3 loop: CASSLSGDTQYF. The DNA of the CDR3 is TGTGCCAGCAGCTTATCGGGAGATACGCAGTATTTT.

The chain recombines TRBV9 with TRBJ1-2; D possibly corresponds to TRBD1 (6 bases). This CDR3 contains 14 residues. Germline lookup yields CDR1 SGDLS and CDR2 YYNGEE. Trimming shortened V by 4 bases and J by 4 bases, and 14 bases separated the two germline ends. This CDR3 is CASSPRGGSYGYTF. The CDR3 nucleotides are TGTGCCAGCAGCCCCCGAGGGGGTAGCTATGGCTACACCTTC.

This chain links TRBV18 with TRBJ1-5; D unclear. The CDR3 is made up of 14 amino acids. Germline V lookup: CDR1 KGHSH, CDR2 LQKENI. V dropped 3 bases and J dropped 3 bases, with 9 bases sitting between them. CDR3 DNA sequence: TGTGCCAGCTCACCGATAGAATCCAATCAGCCCCAGCATTTT. Its translation: CASSPIESNQPQHF.

This clone showed up just a few times. The chain combines TRBV6-5 with TRBJ1-2, with 7 bases identical to TRBD1. The CDR3 length is 14 residues. Germline V CDR1 and CDR2: MNHEY, SVGAGI. V was pared by 4 bases and J by 8 bases, with 10 bases of the junction left unmatched. CDR3 in DNA: TGTGCCAGCAGTTCCTTAACAGGGGAGGAAGGCTACACCTTC. Its translation is CASSSLTGEEGYTF.

The rearrangement joins TRBV3-1 (or the pseudogene TRBV3-2) to TRBJ1-4, with a weak D call TRBD1 (5 bases). Trimming took 1 base from V and 5 from J, leaving 8 bases between them. There are 14 residues in the CDR3. CDR1 is LGHDT and CDR2 is YNNKEL in the germline V gene (reference sequence). The CDR3 coding sequence is TGTGCCAGCAGCCAAGGGGCAGGGAATGAAAAACTGTTTTTT. This translates into CASSQGAGNEKLFF.

This clone is a singleton in its sample. The chain uses TRBV3-1 (or the pseudogene TRBV3-2) and TRBJ1-6; 9 nucleotides line up with TRBD1. Germline CDR1 reads LGHDT; CDR2 reads YNNKEL (reference sequence). The length of the CDR3 is 15 residues. V lost 4 bases to trimming and J lost 9 bases; unmatched junction nucleotides: 7. In nucleotides, the CDR3 is TGTGCCAGCAGCCCACCACAGGGGGCGCGTTCACCCCTCCACTTT. This translates into CASSPPQGARSPLHF.

The chain uses TRBV6-6 and TRBJ1-2; unclear D gene. Germline-derived CDR1 and CDR2 are MNHNY and SVGAGI (reference sequence). V lost 2 bases, J lost 2 bases, and 15 bases lay in between. The CDR3 consists of 16 residues. CDR3 sequence reads: CASSYPLGRENYGYTF. The DNA for the CDR3 is TGTGCCAGCAGTTACCCCCTAGGACGGGAGAACTATGGCTACACCTTC.

The rearrangement joins TRBV5-1 to TRBJ2-5; 10 nucleotides agree with TRBD2. In germline, CDR1 is SGHRS, CDR2 YFSETQ. The CDR3 loop spans 15 amino acids. J was trimmed by 3 bases and V by 4 bases; bases with no gene match: 6. The CDR3 region is CASSIVAGGEETQYF. The CDR3 coding sequence is TGCGCCAGCAGCATTGTAGCGGGGGGAGAAGAGACCCAGTACTTC.

The V gene is TRBV6-2 or TRBV6-3, the J gene TRBJ2-3; TRBD2 might be the D (7 bases). The CDR3 runs to 15 residues. Germline V CDR1 and CDR2: MNHEY, SVGEGT. V dropped 7 bases and J dropped 4 bases, with 18 bases sitting between them. The CDR3 loop is CASNPRGAGADTQYF. The CDR3 bases are TGTGCCAGCAACCCTCGGGGGGCGGGGGCAGATACGCAGTATTTT.

CDR3 loop: CASSSGTGSLYEQYF. In DNA, the CDR3 is TGTGCCAGCAGCTCCGGGACAGGGTCTCTCTACGAGCAGTACTTC. The V and J genes are TRBV9 and TRBJ2-7; 9 bases are shared with TRBD1. Trimming removed 4 bases from V and 3 bases from J; junction bases left unmatched: 8. This CDR3 spans 15 amino acids. Germline V gene lookup returns CDR1 SGDLS and CDR2 YYNGEE. The full variable domain, with the rest looked up from reference TRBV9 and TRBJ2-7, is DSGVTQTPKHLITATGQRVTLRCSPRSGDLSVYWYQQSLDQGLQFLIQYYNGEERAKGNILERFSAQQFPDLHSELNLSSLELGDSALYFCASSSGTGSLYEQYFGPGTRLTVT.

The chain carries TRBV6-5 and TRBJ2-5; D might be TRBD2 (7 bases). The germline V and J ends were trimmed by 10 bases and 6 bases, with 24 bases remaining between them. Per germline, CDR1 MNHEY and CDR2 SVGAGI. The CDR3 totals 15 residues. The CDR3 sequence is CATGGGASGFQTQYF. The CDR3 nucleotides read TGTGCCACCGGAGGGGGGGCGAGTGGCTTTCAGACCCAGTACTTC.

The chain combines TRBV27 with TRBJ1-3; 8 nucleotides agree with TRBD1. CDR1 and CDR2 from the germline V gene are MNHEY and SMNVEV (reference sequence). J gave up 5 bases and V 5 bases, and 8 bases lay outside the gene matches. The CDR3 is 15 residues long. The CDR3 sequence: CASSARTGYRNTIYF. The CDR3 DNA reads as TGTGCCAGCAGTGCCCGGACAGGGTACCGAAACACCATATATTTT.

The chain uses TRBV11-3 and TRBJ2-5; weak D call: TRBD2 (5 bases). Trimming left V 4 bases short and J 5 bases short, with 17 bases between. CDR1 is SGHNT, CDR2 YENEEA, per germline. The length of the CDR3 is 15 residues. The CDR3 DNA sequence: TGTGCCAGCAGCTCGGGGATGGCTAGCTTCGAGACCCAGTACTTC. It yields the protein CASSSGMASFETQYF. Supplemented by reference TRBV11-3 and TRBJ2-5, the full variable domain reads EAGVVQSPRYKIIEKKQPVAFWCNPISGHNTLYWYLQNLGQGPELLIRYENEEAVDDSQLPKDRFSAERLKGVDSTLKIQPAELGDSAVYLCASSSGMASFETQYFGPGTRLLVL.

The V and J genes are TRBV18 and TRBJ2-6, with a weak D call TRBD2 (6 bases). Trimming removed 4 bases at V and 6 bases at J, with 10 bases between. Germline CDR1 is KGHSH and CDR2 is LQKENI. The CDR3 spans 14 residues. The DNA of the CDR3 is TGTGCCAGCTCACGGCGGGAACTGGCCAACGTCCTGACTTTC. Residues: CASSRRELANVLTF. The variable domain in full, completed from reference TRBV18 and TRBJ2-6, reads NAGVMQNPRHLVRRRGQEARLRCSPMKGHSHVYWYRQLPEEGLKFMVYLQKENIIDESGMPKERFSAEFPKEGPSILRIQQVVRGDSAAYFCASSRRELANVLTFGAGSRLTVL.

The J gene is TRBJ2-3, the V gene TRBV19; 7 nucleotides match TRBD1. Germline CDR1 and CDR2: LNHDA and SQIVND (reference sequence). The ends lost 4 bases at V and 3 bases at J; junction bases unmatched: 13. The CDR3 length is 17 residues. DNA of the CDR3: TGTGCCAGTAGTACGGGTTTACAGGGGTGGGGGACAGATACGCAGTATTTT. Amino acid sequence: CASSTGLQGWGTDTQYF. Full variable domain (missing parts from reference TRBV19 and TRBJ2-3): DGGITQSPKYLFRKEGQNVTLSCEQNLNHDAMYWYRQDPGQGLRLIYYSQIVNDFQKGDIAEGYSVSREKKESFPLTVTSAQKNPTAFYLCASSTGLQGWGTDTQYFGPGTRLTVL.

The rearrangement links TRBV2 to TRBJ1-1; D not certain. The V end was cut by 7 bases, the J end by 3 bases, with 15 bases between. This CDR3 has 14 amino acids. Looked up from germline, CDR1 is SNHLY and CDR2 is FYNNEI. This CDR3 is CASTFAGWDTEAFF. The CDR3 DNA reads as TGTGCCAGCACGTTTGCAGGTTGGGACACTGAAGCTTTCTTT.